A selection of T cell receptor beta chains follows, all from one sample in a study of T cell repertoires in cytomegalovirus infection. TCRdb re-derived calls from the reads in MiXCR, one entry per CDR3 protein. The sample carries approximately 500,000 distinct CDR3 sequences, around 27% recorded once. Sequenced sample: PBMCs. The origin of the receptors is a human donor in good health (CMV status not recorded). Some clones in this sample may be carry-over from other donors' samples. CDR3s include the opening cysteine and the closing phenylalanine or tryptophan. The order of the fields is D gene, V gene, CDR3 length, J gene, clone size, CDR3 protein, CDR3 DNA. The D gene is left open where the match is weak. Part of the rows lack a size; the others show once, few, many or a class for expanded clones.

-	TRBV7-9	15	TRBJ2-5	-	CASSLADGAGETQYF	TGTGCCAGCAGCTTAGCGGACGGGGCCGGGGAGACCCAGTACTTC
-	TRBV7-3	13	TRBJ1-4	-	CASSLMVGEKLFF	TGTGCCAGCAGCTTAATGGTTGGCGAAAAACTGTTTTTT
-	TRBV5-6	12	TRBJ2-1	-	CASRVGGLEQFF	TGTGCCAGCAGGGTAGGGGGTCTTGAGCAGTTCTTC
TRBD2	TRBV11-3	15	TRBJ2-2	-	CASSHSTGGTGELFF	TGTGCCAGCAGCCACTCTACGGGAGGCACCGGGGAGCTGTTTTTT
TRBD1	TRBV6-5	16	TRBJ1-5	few	CASSYSRGHSNQPQHF	TGTGCCAGCAGTTACTCCAGGGGGCACAGCAATCAGCCCCAGCATTTT
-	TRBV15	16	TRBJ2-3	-	CATSRDRLGSTDTQYF	TGTGCCACCAGCAGAGATAGACTGGGAAGCACAGATACGCAGTATTTT
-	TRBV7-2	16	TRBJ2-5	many	CASSLGLTRGPETQYF	TGTGCCAGCAGCTTAGGCCTGACTAGGGGGCCAGAGACCCAGTACTTC
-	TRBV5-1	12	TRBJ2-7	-	CASSPGPGEQYF	TGCGCCAGCAGCCCAGGACCCGGCGAGCAGTACTTC
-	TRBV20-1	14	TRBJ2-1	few	CSARYPGRISEQFF	TGCAGTGCTAGATACCCGGGGCGGATTTCTGAGCAGTTCTTC
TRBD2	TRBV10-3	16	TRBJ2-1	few	CAISEPSGRRHNEQFF	TGTGCCATCAGTGAGCCTAGCGGGAGGAGGCACAATGAGCAGTTCTTC
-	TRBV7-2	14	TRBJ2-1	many	CASSLGVARNEQFF	TGTGCCAGCAGCTTAGGGGTAGCGAGGAATGAGCAGTTCTTC
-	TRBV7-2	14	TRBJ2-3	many	CASSPGQSTDTQYF	TGTGCCAGCAGCCCGGGTCAGAGCACAGATACGCAGTATTTT
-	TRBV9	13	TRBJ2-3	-	CASSVAGADTQYF	TGTGCCAGCAGCGTAGCGGGTGCAGATACGCAGTATTTT
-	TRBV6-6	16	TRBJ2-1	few	CASSYRVGDGPSEQFF	TGTGCCAGCAGTTACCGGGTCGGGGACGGGCCCAGTGAGCAGTTCTTC
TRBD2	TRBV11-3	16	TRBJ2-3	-	CASRILAGGVTDTQYF	TGTGCCAGCAGAATACTAGCGGGAGGTGTCACAGATACGCAGTATTTT
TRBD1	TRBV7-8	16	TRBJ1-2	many	CASSSRTGESNYGYTF	TGTGCCAGCAGCTCGCGGACAGGGGAAAGTAACTATGGCTACACCTTC
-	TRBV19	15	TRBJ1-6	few	CASSADKIYNSPLHF	TGTGCCAGTAGTGCGGACAAGATCTATAATTCACCCCTCCACTTT
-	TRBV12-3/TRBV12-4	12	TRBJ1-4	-	CASSQKEGILFF	TGTGCCAGCAGCCAAAAGGAGGGGATCCTGTTTTTT
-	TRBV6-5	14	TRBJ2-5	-	CASSQGAEGETQYF	TGTGCCAGCAGTCAAGGGGCTGAGGGGGAGACCCAGTACTTC
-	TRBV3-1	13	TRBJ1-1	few	CASSHEGNTEAFF	TGTGCCAGCAGCCACGAAGGAAACACTGAAGCTTTCTTT
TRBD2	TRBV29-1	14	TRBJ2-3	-	CSVATSGATDTQYF	TGCAGCGTGGCGACTAGCGGAGCCACAGATACGCAGTATTTT
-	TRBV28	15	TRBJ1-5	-	CASLGVRYSNQPQHF	TGTGCCAGCCTCGGGGTTCGTTATAGCAATCAGCCCCAGCATTTT
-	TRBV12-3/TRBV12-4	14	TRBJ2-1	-	CASSFGDFYNEQFF	TGTGCCAGCAGTTTCGGGGATTTCTACAATGAGCAGTTCTTC
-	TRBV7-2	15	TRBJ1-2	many	CASSEGPGPNYGYTF	TGTGCCAGCAGCGAAGGCCCAGGGCCTAACTATGGCTACACCTTC
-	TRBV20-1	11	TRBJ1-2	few	CSASSQEGYTF	TGCAGTGCTAGCAGTCAGGAAGGCTACACCTTC
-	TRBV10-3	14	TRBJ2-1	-	CAIRGQSSYNEQFF	TGTGCCATCAGAGGACAAAGCTCCTACAATGAGCAGTTCTTC
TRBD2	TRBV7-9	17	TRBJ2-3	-	CASSGLAGEESTDTQYF	TGTGCCAGCAGCGGACTAGCGGGAGAGGAGAGCACAGATACGCAGTATTTT
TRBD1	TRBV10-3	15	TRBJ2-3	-	CAISALDRASDTQYF	TGTGCCATCAGTGCCTTGGACAGGGCATCAGATACGCAGTATTTT
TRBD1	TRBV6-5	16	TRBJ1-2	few	CASSYLTAGTGDGYTF	TGTGCCAGCAGTTACTTAACGGCCGGGACAGGGGATGGCTACACCTTC
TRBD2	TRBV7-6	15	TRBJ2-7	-	CASSLVRGGSYEQYF	TGTGCCAGCAGCTTAGTCCGGGGAGGGTCCTACGAGCAGTACTTC
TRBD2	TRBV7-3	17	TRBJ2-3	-	CASSLSSSGRGADTQYF	TGTGCCAGCAGCTTAAGCTCTAGCGGACGGGGGGCAGATACGCAGTATTTT
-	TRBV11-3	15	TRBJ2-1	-	CASSVSGLKGHEQFF	TGTGCCAGCAGCGTTTCGGGACTCAAAGGCCATGAGCAGTTCTTC
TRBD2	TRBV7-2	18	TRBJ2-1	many	CASSFRREWTSGSGEQFF	TGTGCCAGCAGCTTTAGACGGGAATGGACTAGCGGGAGTGGTGAGCAGTTCTTC
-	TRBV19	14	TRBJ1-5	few	CASSSFDSNQPQHF	TGTGCCAGTAGTAGTTTCGATAGCAATCAGCCCCAGCATTTT